This TCR beta chain was found in a study of cytomegalovirus exposure and HLA in healthy donors. Study-wide results and caveats: Several of the most significant clusters appeared, in a later analysis, to be linked to common viral pathogens. V- and J-gene trimming of TCR beta was linked (in a later analysis) to a missense DCLRE1C variant. In vitro checks showed that a few CMV-associated chains really do target CMV antigens.

Both 60 Vbeta primers and 13 Jbeta primers went into the PCR. TCRdb's copy holds only in-frame clones and misses some; the assay was immunoSEQ multiplex PCR. The table lists 150,000 to 180,000 clones, 65% to 85% of them singletons. CDR3 length equals 11 residues. Germline V gene lookup returns CDR1 MNHNY and CDR2 SVGAGI (reference sequence). Trimming left V 4 bases short and J 8 bases short, with 5 bases between. Comments on this clone: Its specificity is not known.

The V and J genes are TRBV6-6 and TRBJ2-2, with no clear D. The clonotype was recovered from a woman aged 40-49 years in good health and CMV-seropositive. Sequencing was done on a sample of PBMCs. The CDR3 coding sequence is TGTGCCAGCAGTTCCGTAGGGGAGCTGTTTTTT. This translates into CASSSVGELFF.